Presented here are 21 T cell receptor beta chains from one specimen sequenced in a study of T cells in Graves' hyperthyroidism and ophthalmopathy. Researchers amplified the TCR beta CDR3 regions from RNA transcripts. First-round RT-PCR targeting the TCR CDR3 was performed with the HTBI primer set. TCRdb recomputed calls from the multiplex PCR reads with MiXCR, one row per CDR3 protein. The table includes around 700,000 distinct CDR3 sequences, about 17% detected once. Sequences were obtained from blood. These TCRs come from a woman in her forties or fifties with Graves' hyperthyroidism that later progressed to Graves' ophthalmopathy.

CDR3 in DNA: TGCAGTGCTAGAGGGGGGGGCAGAAACACCATATATTTT. Translating it yields CSARGGGRNTIYF. The chain has TRBV20-1 and TRBJ1-3, with D perhaps matching TRBD1 (6 bases). This CDR3 contains 13 residues. CDR1 is DFQATT, CDR2 SNEGSKA, per germline (reference sequence). V gave up 1 base and J gave up 5 bases, with 9 bases separating them.

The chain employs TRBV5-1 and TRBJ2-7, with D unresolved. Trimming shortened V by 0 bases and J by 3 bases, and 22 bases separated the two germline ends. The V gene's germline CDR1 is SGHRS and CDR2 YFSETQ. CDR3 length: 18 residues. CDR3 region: CASSLGWKLEPTYYEQYF. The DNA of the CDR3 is TGCGCCAGCAGCTTGGGATGGAAACTCGAGCCCACCTACTACGAGCAGTACTTC.

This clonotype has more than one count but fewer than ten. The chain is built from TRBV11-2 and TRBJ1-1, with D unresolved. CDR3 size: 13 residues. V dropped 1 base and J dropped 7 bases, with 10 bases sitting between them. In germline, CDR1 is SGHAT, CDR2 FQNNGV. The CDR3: CASSLVATHEAFF. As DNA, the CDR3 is TGTGCCAGCAGCTTAGTGGCGACTCATGAAGCTTTCTTT.

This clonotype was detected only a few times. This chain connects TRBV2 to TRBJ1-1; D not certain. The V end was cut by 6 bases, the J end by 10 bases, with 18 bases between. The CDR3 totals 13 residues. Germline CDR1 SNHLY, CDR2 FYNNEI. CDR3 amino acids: CASSGPTSGGAFF. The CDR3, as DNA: TGTGCCAGCAGCGGACCGACCTCCGGTGGAGCTTTCTTT. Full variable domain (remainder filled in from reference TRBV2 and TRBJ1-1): EPEVTQTPSHQVTQMGQEVILRCVPISNHLYFYWYRQILGQKVEFLVSFYNNEISEKSEIFDDQFSVERPDGSNFTLKIRSTKLEDSAMYFCASSGPTSGGAFFGQGTRLTVV.

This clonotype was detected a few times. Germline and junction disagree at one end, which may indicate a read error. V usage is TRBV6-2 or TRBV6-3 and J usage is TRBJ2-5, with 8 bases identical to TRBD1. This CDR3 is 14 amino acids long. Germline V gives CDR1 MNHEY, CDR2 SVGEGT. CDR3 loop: CASRRTGGQGTQYF. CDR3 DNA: TGTGCCAGCAGACGAACAGGGGGACAAGGGACCCAGTACTTC.

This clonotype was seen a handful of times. CDR3 coding DNA: TGTGCCACCAGTGATTGGGGGTACAATGAGCAGTTCTTC. Translating gives CATSDWGYNEQFF. The gene calls are TRBV24-1 and TRBJ2-1; D tentatively fits TRBD1 or TRBD2 (5 bases each). This CDR3 is 13 amino acids long. CDR1 and CDR2 from the germline V gene are KGHDR and SFDVKD. Trimming shortened V by 2 bases and J by 4 bases, and 5 bases separated the two germline ends.

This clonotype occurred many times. The CDR3 reads CASSLDRVGQPQHF. In nucleotides, the CDR3 is TGTGCCAGCAGCCTAGACAGGGTTGGTCAGCCCCAGCATTTT. J is TRBJ1-5 and V is TRBV3-1; 7 bases agree with TRBD1. The CDR3 spans 14 residues. Germline values: CDR1 LGHDT, CDR2 YNNKEL (reference sequence). After removal of 4 bases from V and 6 bases from J, the junction contained 6 bases not matched to a gene.

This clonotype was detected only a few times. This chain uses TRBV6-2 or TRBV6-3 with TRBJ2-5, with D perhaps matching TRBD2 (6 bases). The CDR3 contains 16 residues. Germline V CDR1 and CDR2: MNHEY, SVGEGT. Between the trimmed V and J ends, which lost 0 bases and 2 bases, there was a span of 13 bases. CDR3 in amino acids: CASSYSGTGVQETQYF. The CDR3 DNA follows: TGTGCCAGCAGTTACTCTGGGACGGGGGTACAAGAGACCCAGTACTTC.

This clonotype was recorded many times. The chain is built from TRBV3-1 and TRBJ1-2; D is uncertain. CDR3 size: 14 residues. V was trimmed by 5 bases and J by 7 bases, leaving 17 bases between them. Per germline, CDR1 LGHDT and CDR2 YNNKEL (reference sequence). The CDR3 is CASSSPGSKPGYTF. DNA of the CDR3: TGTGCCAGCAGCTCCCCAGGTAGTAAGCCTGGCTACACCTTC.

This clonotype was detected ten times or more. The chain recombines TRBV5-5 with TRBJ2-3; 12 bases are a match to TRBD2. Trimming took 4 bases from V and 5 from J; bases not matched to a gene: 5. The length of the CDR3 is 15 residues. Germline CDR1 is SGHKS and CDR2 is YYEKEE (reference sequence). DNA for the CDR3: TGTGCCAGCAGCCCTAGCGGGGGGGCGAGAGATACGCAGTATTTT. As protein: CASSPSGGARDTQYF.

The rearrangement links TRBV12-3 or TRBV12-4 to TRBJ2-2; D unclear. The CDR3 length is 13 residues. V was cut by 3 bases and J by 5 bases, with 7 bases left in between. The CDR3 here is CASSLRQTGELFF. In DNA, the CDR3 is TGTGCCAGCAGTTTGAGGCAAACCGGGGAGCTGTTTTTT.

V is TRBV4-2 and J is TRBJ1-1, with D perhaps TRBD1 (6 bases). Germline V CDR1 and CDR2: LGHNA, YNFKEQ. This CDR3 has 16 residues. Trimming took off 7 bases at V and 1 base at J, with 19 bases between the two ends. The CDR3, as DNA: TGTGCCAGCACCCGGAGCGGGGGGCGGCGGAACACTGAAGCTTTCTTT. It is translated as CASTRSGGRRNTEAFF.

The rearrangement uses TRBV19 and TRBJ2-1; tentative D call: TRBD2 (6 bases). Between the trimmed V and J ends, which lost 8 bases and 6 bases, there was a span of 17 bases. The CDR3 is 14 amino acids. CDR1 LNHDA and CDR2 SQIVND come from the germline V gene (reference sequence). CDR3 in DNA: TGTGCCAGTCGTCTCTGGGGGGACGGCAATGAGCAGTTCTTC. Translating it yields CASRLWGDGNEQFF.

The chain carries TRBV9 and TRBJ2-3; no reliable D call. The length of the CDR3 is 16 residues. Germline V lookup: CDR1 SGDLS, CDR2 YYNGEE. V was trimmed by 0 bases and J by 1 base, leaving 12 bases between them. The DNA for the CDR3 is TGTGCCAGCAGCGTAGGTAGTGGAGAGGGCACAGATACGCAGTATTTT. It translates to CASSVGSGEGTDTQYF.

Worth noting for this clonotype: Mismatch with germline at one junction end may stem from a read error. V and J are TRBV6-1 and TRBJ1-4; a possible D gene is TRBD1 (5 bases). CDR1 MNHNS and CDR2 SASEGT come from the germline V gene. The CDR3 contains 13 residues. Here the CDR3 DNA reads TGCGCCAGCAGTGAACGGAGGGGCAAAAAACTGTTTTTT. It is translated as CASSERRGKKLFF.

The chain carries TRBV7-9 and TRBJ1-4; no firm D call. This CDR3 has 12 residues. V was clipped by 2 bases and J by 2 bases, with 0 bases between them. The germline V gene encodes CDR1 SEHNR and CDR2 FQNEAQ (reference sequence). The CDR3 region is CASSLTNEKLFF. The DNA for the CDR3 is TGTGCCAGCAGCTTAACTAATGAAAAACTGTTTTTT.

CDR3 loop: CASSLGVRDQETQYF. As DNA, the CDR3 is TGTGCCAGCAGCTTAGGCGTCCGGGACCAAGAGACCCAGTACTTC. The chain employs TRBV7-9 and TRBJ2-5; D is uncertain. The CDR3 is made up of 15 amino acids. From germline, CDR1 is SEHNR and CDR2 FQNEAQ (reference sequence). V was shortened by 1 base and J by 0 bases, with 9 bases between the two germline ends.

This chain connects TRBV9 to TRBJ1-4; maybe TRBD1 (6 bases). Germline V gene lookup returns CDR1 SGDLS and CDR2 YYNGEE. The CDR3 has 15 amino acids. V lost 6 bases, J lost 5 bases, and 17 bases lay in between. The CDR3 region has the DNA TGTGCCAGCAACACAGAGGGGGTCTCGAATGAAAAACTGTTTTTT. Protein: CASNTEGVSNEKLFF.

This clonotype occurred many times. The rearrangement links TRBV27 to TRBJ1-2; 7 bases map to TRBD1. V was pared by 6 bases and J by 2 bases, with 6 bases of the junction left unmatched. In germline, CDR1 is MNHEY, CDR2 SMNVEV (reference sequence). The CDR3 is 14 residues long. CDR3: CASSRDSTNYGYTF. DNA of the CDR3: TGTGCCAGCAGCCGGGACAGCACAAACTATGGCTACACCTTC.

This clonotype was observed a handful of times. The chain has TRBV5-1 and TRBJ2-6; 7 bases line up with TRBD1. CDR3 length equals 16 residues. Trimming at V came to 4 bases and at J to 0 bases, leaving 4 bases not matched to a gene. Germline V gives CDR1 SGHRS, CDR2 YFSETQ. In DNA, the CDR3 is TGCGCCAGCAGCGTAGACAGGGACTCTGGGGCCAACGTCCTGACTTTC. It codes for CASSVDRDSGANVLTF.

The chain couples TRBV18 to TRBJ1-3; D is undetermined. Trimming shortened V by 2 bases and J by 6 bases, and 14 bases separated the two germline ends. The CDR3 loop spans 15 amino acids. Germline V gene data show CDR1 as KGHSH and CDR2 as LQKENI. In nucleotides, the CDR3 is TGTGCCAGCTCACCAGATGGTGAGGGAAAAAACACCATATATTTT. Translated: CASSPDGEGKNTIYF.